This entry lists 28 T cell receptor beta chains sequenced from one sample in a study of tumor and adjacent non-tumor tissue in lung cancer. The template was RNA from unsorted bulk tissue. TCRbeta libraries were built with three rounds of nested PCR, modified from ARM-PCR. Each CDR3 protein gets one entry after TCRdb re-called the multiplex PCR reads with MiXCR. The table lists approximately 150,000 distinct CDR3 sequences, around 60% of them singletons. Sequences were obtained from lung tumor tissue. The receptor set was obtained from a man in his 60s with small cell lung cancer.

Remarks on this clonotype: One end of the junction is discordant with germline, which a read error may explain. This rearrangement joins TRBV12-3 or TRBV12-4 to TRBJ2-2; D ambiguous. The CDR3 is 17 amino acids. The CDR3 loop is CTSSLWQILTNTGELFF. The DNA of the CDR3 is TGTACCAGCAGTTTATGGCAGATCCTTACTAACACCGGGGAGCTGTTTTTT.

Many counts were recorded for this clonotype. The J gene is TRBJ2-7, the V gene TRBV20-1; D gene unclear. This CDR3 has 13 amino acids. Trimming stripped 3 bases from V and 3 bases from J, with 12 bases between. Looked up from germline, CDR1 is DFQATT and CDR2 is SNEGSKA (reference sequence). The CDR3 protein is CSASGEGYYEQYF. In DNA form, the CDR3 reads TGCAGTGCTAGCGGCGAAGGCTACTACGAGCAGTACTTC.

With regard to this clonotype: The germline gene is not matched at one end of the junction; a read error may be the cause. The chain combines TRBV6-6 with TRBJ2-7; TRBD1 aligns across 7 bases. Germline loops: CDR1 MNHNY, CDR2 SVGAGI (reference sequence). The CDR3 is made up of 15 amino acids. CDR3 region: CVSSSPGQLSYEKYF. The CDR3, as DNA: TGTGTCAGCAGCTCACCGGGACAGCTATCCTACGAGAAGTACTTC.

Concerning this clonotype: Given a much more abundant clone one base away, this may be a read error. The chain recombines TRBV20-1 with TRBJ2-3; no definite D call. Germline V gene data show CDR1 as DFQATT and CDR2 as SNEGSKA (reference sequence). Trimming removed 0 bases from V and 2 bases from J, with 12 bases in between. The CDR3 loop spans 15 amino acids. The CDR3 nucleotides read TGCAGTGCTAGAGATCATCAGAGGACCACAGATACGCAGTATTTT. It specifies CSARDHQRTTDTQYF.

Remarks on this clonotype: A read error is likely, as this CDR3 ends without the conserved phenylalanine or tryptophan. The rearrangement joins TRBV11-2 to TRBJ1-1; D is unclear. Per the germline V gene, CDR1 is SGHAT and CDR2 is FQNNGV. This CDR3 is built from 13 residues. The CDR3 coding sequence is TGTGTAAGCAGCTTAGGGCCGAACACTGAAGCTTTCTGT. Its translation is CVSSLGPNTEAFC.

A word on this clonotype: Germline is not matched at one junction end, which may reflect a read error. The V and J genes are TRBV20-1 and TRBJ2-1; D might be TRBD2 (6 bases). Germline assignment: CDR1 DFQATT and CDR2 SNEGSKA (reference sequence). The CDR3 is 15 amino acids. CDR3 amino acids: CSASLGRFTYNELFF. In nucleotides, the CDR3 is TGCAGTGCTAGTCTCGGGAGATTCACCTACAACGAGCTGTTCTTC.

This clonotype was counted ten times or more. This rearrangement joins TRBV6-1 to TRBJ2-1; D ambiguous. Germline V CDR1 and CDR2: MNHNS, SASEGT. The CDR3 has 15 residues. V lost 10 bases and J lost 0, with 16 bases in between. The chain's CDR3 is CATRSSGSSYNEQFF. CDR3 in DNA: TGTGCCACGCGGTCTTCCGGATCCTCCTACAATGAGCAGTTCTTC.

The V call is TRBV11-1, the J call TRBJ2-1; 10 bases fit TRBD2. The germline gives CDR1 SGHAT, CDR2 FQDESV (reference sequence). CDR3 length: 15 residues. The J segment lost 7 bases and the V segment lost 4 bases, leaving 7 bases of the junction unmatched. The CDR3 is CASSYLAGESNEQFF. The CDR3 coding sequence is TGTGCCAGCAGCTATCTAGCGGGAGAGAGTAATGAGCAGTTCTTC.

Remarks on this clonotype: A junction end diverges from the germline sequence, so it may reflect a read error. J is TRBJ1-2 and V is TRBV28, with 7 bases that match TRBD1. Germline lookup yields CDR1 MDHEN and CDR2 SYDVKM. This CDR3 spans 12 amino acids. CDR3 residues: CVSSLYRQGYTF. CDR3 nucleotides: TGTGTCAGCAGTTTATATAGACAGGGATACACCTTC.

Remarks on this clonotype: This may be a read error: a much more frequent sequence differs by one nucleotide. J is TRBJ2-1 and V is TRBV7-9; tentative D call: TRBD2 (6 bases). This CDR3 contains 11 residues. CDR1 SEHNR and CDR2 FQNEAQ come from the germline V gene (reference sequence). CDR3: CAGGSYSEQFF. The CDR3 DNA reads as TGTGCCGGGGGGTCCTACAGTGAGCAGTTCTTC.

This clonotype was counted between two and nine times. The chain combines TRBV5-1 with TRBJ1-1; D possibly corresponds to TRBD1 (5 bases). The CDR3 runs to 13 residues. Germline V gives CDR1 SGHRS, CDR2 YFSETQ. V was clipped by 3 bases and J by 8 bases, with 14 bases between them. CDR3 in amino acids: CASSSGVGDEAFF. The CDR3 region has the DNA TGCGCCAGCAGCTCTGGTGTAGGGGACGAAGCTTTCTTT.

The chain joins TRBV6-2 or TRBV6-3 to TRBJ2-2; no firm D call. The CDR3 extends over 16 amino acids. The germline V gene has CDR1 MNHEY and CDR2 SVGEGT. V dropped 10 bases and J dropped 8 bases, with 26 bases sitting between them. The CDR3 loop is CANSRPWPLGTGELFF. The DNA of the CDR3 is TGTGCCAACAGCCGCCCTTGGCCTCTAGGCACTGGGGAGCTGTTTTTT.

As for this clonotype: A much larger clone lies one base from this, so it may be a read error. As the CDR3 is not closed by the conserved phenylalanine or tryptophan, this likely results from a read error. This sequence joins TRBV20-1 and TRBJ2-1; 9 positions match TRBD2. Germline V gene lookup returns CDR1 DFQATT and CDR2 SNEGSKA (reference sequence). The CDR3 is made up of 13 amino acids. CDR3 nucleotide sequence: TGCAGCGAGATTAGCGGGAGAAACAATGAGCAGTTCTTA. Its translation is CSEISGRNNEQFL.

Note on this clonotype: The CDR3 carries no conserved terminal phenylalanine or tryptophan, so it likely arises from a read error. The V call is TRBV6-1, the J call TRBJ2-1; tentatively, D is TRBD2 (5 bases). Per germline, CDR1 MNHNS and CDR2 SASEGT. There are 12 residues in the CDR3. Between the trimmed V and J ends, which lost 4 bases and 8 bases, there was a span of 9 bases. Here the CDR3 DNA reads TGTGCCAGCAGTGTAGCGCTGTATGAGCAGTTCTCC. This translates into CASSVALYEQFS.

For this clonotype: A single base separates this from a much larger clone, so it may be a read error. The chain is built from TRBV11-2 and TRBJ2-1; 10 bases match TRBD1. The V gene's germline CDR1 is SGHAT and CDR2 FQNNGV. The CDR3 spans 20 residues. Trimming removed 5 bases from V and 8 bases from J; junction bases left unmatched: 24. The CDR3 DNA reads TGTGCCAGCAGCCGCTCATGGAGCCCGGGACAGGGGCGCACGGAGGATGAGCAGTTCTTC. Residues: CASSRSWSPGQGRTEDEQFF. The full variable domain, with the rest looked up from reference TRBV11-2 and TRBJ2-1, is EAGVAQSPRYKIIEKRQSVAFWCNPISGHATLYWYQQILGQGPKLLIQFQNNGVVDDSQLPKDRFSAERLKGVDSTLKIQPAKLEDSAVYLCASSRSWSPGQGRTEDEQFFGPGTRLTVL.

This clonotype was counted a few times. J is TRBJ2-3 and V is TRBV6-5; 11 bases agree with TRBD2. The CDR3 consists of 14 residues. From germline, CDR1 is MNHEY and CDR2 SVGAGI. The trim removed 6 bases at V and 3 bases at J, leaving 2 bases unmatched. The CDR3 sequence: CASRVAGGTDTQYF. CDR3 in DNA: TGTGCCAGCAGGGTAGCGGGAGGGACAGATACGCAGTATTTT.

This clonotype was found a few times. J is TRBJ1-4 and V is TRBV4-2; D gene unclear. Germline CDR1 LGHNA, CDR2 YNFKEQ. V lost 2 bases and J 5 bases, leaving 12 bases between the germline ends. The CDR3 is 15 residues long. In DNA, the CDR3 is TGTGCCAGCAGCCAAACGACGGGTCTAAATGAAAAACTGTTTTTT. As protein: CASSQTTGLNEKLFF.

As to this clonotype: One end of the junction is discordant with germline, which a read error may explain. This rearrangement joins TRBV11-3 to TRBJ2-4, with D tentatively TRBD1 (6 bases). CDR1 SGHNT and CDR2 YENEEA come from the germline V gene. The CDR3 consists of 12 residues. CDR3 amino acids: CVISLEGHIQYF. DNA for the CDR3: TGTGTCATCAGCTTAGAGGGACACATTCAATACTTC.

This clonotype came up a few times. The rearrangement joins TRBV6-1 to TRBJ1-3; no firm D call. The V gene lost 6 bases and the J gene lost 4 bases, with 16 bases spanning the gap. The germline CDR1 and CDR2 sequences are MNHNS and SASEGT. The CDR3 loop spans 15 amino acids. In DNA form, the CDR3 reads TGTGCCAGCAGCCCAATTGTGGGCCAAGGAAACACCATATATTTT. Encoded protein: CASSPIVGQGNTIYF.

The chain combines TRBV11-2 with TRBJ2-7; tentatively, D is TRBD1 (5 bases). This CDR3 has 13 residues. Germline-derived CDR1 and CDR2 are SGHAT and FQNNGV. The DNA for the CDR3 is TGTGCCAGCAGCTTAGGGGGCAAGTACGAGCAGTATGTC. This encodes CASSLGGKYEQYV.

This clonotype showed up many times. The V and J genes are TRBV29-1 and TRBJ2-3; 10 bases fit TRBD1. V lost 3 bases and J lost 2; bases outside the gene matches: 8. The CDR3 is 16 residues long. CDR1 is SQVTM, CDR2 ANQGSEA, per germline. CDR3 sequence (DNA): TGCAGCGTTGACCGGGGGGACAGGGGAGCCACAGATACGCAGTATTTT. This codes for CSVDRGDRGATDTQYF.

This clonotype was recorded at least ten times. The chain combines TRBV11-2 with TRBJ2-5; 14 nucleotides match TRBD2. The CDR3 totals 18 residues. Germline lookup yields CDR1 SGHAT and CDR2 FQNNGV. J lost 7 bases, V lost 1 base, and 11 bases had no gene match. CDR3 DNA sequence: TGTGCCAGCAGCTTAGGCAAAGGACTAGCGGGAGGTTTAGCGACCCAGTACTTC. Protein product: CASSLGKGLAGGLATQYF.

As regards this clonotype: Its ends do not fully match the called genes, so a read error is possible. CDR3 residues: CCATGQCRAFF. In DNA form, the CDR3 reads TGCTGTGCTACGGGACAGTGCAGAGCTTTCTTT. This chain links TRBV20-1 with TRBJ1-1; 7 bases are shared with TRBD1. The CDR3 contains 11 residues. Germline CDR1 is DFQATT and CDR2 is SNEGSKA (reference sequence).

In regard to this clonotype: Sequence at one end of the junction differs from germline and may be a read error. V gene TRBV4-1 combines with J gene TRBJ1-1; D is perhaps TRBD1 (6 bases). The CDR3 is 15 residues long. Germline CDR1 MGHRA, CDR2 YSYEKL. CDR3 region: CAISQVPRGDTGAFF. The CDR3 DNA follows: TGCGCCATCAGCCAAGTTCCTAGGGGGGATACTGGAGCTTTCTTT.

This chain connects TRBV6-1 to TRBJ1-5; D is possibly TRBD1 (5 bases). This CDR3 contains 17 residues. V shed 1 base and J shed 3 bases, with 16 bases lying between them. Germline V CDR1 and CDR2: MNHNS, SASEGT. The CDR3 loop is CASSEGPRDGNNQPQHF. The CDR3 DNA follows: TGTGCCAGCAGTGAAGGGCCTAGGGACGGGAACAATCAGCCCCAGCATTTT.

This clonotype was observed a few times. The rearrangement joins TRBV7-9 to TRBJ2-5, with D uncertain. Deletions cut 2 bases from V and 5 bases from J, with 6 bases between. CDR3 length: 12 residues. Germline-derived CDR1 and CDR2 are SEHNR and FQNEAQ (reference sequence). CDR3 in DNA: TGTGCCAGCAGCTTAAGTCGGGAGACCCAGTACTTC. Its translation: CASSLSRETQYF.

Comment on this clonotype: Because the CDR3 is missing its conserved closing phenylalanine or tryptophan, this is likely a read error. The chain joins TRBV4-1 to TRBJ2-1; D is uncertain. The CDR3 runs to 18 residues. Germline V lookup: CDR1 MGHRA, CDR2 YSYEKL. Deletions cut 0 bases from V and 4 bases from J, with 19 bases between. The CDR3 is CASSQDLMPVADYNEQFL. The CDR3 DNA reads TGCGCCAGCAGCCAAGATCTCATGCCAGTGGCGGATTACAATGAGCAGTTCCTC.

To note about this clonotype: Because the CDR3 is missing its conserved closing phenylalanine or tryptophan, this is likely a read error. The CDR3 DNA reads TGTGTCAGCAGCTTAATCCTAGCGGGGATTGATGAGCAGTTCTTA. Amino acid sequence: CVSSLILAGIDEQFL. The chain carries TRBV11-2 and TRBJ2-1; 9 bases agree with TRBD2. The CDR3 loop spans 15 amino acids. Germline-derived CDR1 and CDR2 are SGHAT and FQNNGV.